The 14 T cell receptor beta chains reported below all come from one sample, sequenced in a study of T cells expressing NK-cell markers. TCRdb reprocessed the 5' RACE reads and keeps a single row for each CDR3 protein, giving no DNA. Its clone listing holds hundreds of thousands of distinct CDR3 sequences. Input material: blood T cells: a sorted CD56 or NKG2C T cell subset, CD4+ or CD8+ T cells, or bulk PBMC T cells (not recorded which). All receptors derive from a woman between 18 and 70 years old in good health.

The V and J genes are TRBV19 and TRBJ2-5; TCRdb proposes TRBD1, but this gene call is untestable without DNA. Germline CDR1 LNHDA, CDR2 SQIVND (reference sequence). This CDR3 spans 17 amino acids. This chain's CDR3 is CASSIVKGSPTQETQYF.

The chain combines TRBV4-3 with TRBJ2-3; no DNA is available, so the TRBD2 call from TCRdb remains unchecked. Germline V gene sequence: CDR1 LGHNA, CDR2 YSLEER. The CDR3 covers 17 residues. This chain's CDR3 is CASSQGASGRNADTQYF.

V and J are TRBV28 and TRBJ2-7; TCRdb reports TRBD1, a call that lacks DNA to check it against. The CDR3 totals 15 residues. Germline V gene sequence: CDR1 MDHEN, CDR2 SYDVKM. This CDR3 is CASSSPGTATYEQYF.

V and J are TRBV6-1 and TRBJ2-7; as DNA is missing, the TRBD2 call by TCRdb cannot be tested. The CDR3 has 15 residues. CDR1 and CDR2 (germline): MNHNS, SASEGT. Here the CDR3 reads CASRPDRTSGYEQYF.

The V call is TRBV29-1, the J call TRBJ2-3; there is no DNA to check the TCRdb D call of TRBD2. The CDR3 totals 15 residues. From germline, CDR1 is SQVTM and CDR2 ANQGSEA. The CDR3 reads CSVERTSWSTDTQYF.

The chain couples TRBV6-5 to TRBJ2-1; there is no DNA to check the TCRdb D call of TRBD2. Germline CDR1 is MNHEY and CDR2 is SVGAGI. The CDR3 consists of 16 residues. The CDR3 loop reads CASSYSNPGGLNEQFF.

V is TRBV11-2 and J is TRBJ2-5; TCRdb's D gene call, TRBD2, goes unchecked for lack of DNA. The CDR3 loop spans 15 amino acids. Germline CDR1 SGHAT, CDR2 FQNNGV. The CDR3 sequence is CASTLMGLNQETQYF.

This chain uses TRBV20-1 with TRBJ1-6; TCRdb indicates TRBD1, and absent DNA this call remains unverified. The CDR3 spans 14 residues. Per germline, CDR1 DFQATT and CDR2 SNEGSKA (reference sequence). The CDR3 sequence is CSARPGQGKSPLHF.

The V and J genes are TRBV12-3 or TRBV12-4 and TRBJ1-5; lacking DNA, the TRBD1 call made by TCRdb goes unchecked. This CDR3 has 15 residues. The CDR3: CASSFGATPRQPQHF.

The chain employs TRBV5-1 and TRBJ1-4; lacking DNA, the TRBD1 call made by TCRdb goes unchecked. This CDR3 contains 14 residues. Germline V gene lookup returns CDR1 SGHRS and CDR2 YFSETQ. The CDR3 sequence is CASSLRGGDEKLFF.

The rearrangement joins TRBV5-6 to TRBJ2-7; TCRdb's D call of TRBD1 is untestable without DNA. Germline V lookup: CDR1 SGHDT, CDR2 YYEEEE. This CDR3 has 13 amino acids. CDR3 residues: CASTGTGAYEQYF.

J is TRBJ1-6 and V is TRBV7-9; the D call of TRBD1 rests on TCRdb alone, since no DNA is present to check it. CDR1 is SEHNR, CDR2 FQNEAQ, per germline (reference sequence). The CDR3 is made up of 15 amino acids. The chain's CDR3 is CASSPVTSNPSPLHF.

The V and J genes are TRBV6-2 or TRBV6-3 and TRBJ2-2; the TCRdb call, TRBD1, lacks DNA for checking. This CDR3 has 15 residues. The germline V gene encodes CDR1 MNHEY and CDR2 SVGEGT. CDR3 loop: CASFDRRGRTGELFF.

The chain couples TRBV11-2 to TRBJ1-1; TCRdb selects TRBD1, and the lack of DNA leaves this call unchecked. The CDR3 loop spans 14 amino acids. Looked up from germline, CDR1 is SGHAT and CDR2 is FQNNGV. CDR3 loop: CASSLSEGVTEAFF.